This entry lists 19 T cell receptor beta chains sequenced from one sample in a study of control samples from healthy donors and cancer patients. Using immunoSEQ multiplex PCR, the repertoire was profiled, and TCRdb retains in-frame clones only, with some absent. The table includes 65,000 to 95,000 clones, around 87% detected once. Specimen: blood. These receptors were collected from a man aged 45 to 65 in good health.

J is TRBJ2-5 and V is TRBV7-2; TRBD1 agrees at 8 bases. The CDR3 has 14 amino acids. The trim removed 6 bases at V and 5 bases at J, leaving 8 bases unmatched. Germline V gene sequence: CDR1 SGHTA, CDR2 FQGNSA. CDR3 bases: TGTGCCAGCAGTTATCAGGGGGCAGGCGAGACCCAGTACTTC. Its protein is CASSYQGAGETQYF.

The chain uses TRBV4-3 and TRBJ1-3; TRBD1 might be the D (5 bases). V lost 0 bases and J 8 bases, leaving 17 bases between the germline ends. Germline V CDR1 and CDR2: LGHNA, YSLEER. This CDR3 comprises 16 residues. The CDR3 DNA reads TGCGCCAGCAGCCAAGAGGCTCCGGGGGGAGGAGACACCATATATTTT. This translates into CASSQEAPGGGDTIYF.

This clone was observed once. The genes are TRBV5-8 and TRBJ1-2, with 7 bases that match TRBD1. This CDR3 region has 13 residues. V lost 7 bases to trimming and J lost 5 bases; unmatched junction nucleotides: 8. CDR1 is SGHTS and CDR2 is YDEGEE in the germline V gene. DNA of the CDR3: TGTGCCAGCTCGGAGGGGGCGAGTTATGGCTACACCTTC. Its translation is CASSEGASYGYTF.

This chain connects TRBV6-4 to TRBJ2-1; D uncertain. V lost 5 bases to trimming and J lost 0 bases, with 11 bases between them. The germline V gene has CDR1 MRHNA and CDR2 SNTAGT. The CDR3 runs 15 residues. The CDR3 spells CASSQTRVSYNEQFF. CDR3 nucleotides: TGTGCCAGCAGTCAGACTCGCGTCTCCTACAATGAGCAGTTCTTC.

This sequence joins TRBV7-2 and TRBJ2-1, with unresolved D. V was cut by 5 bases and J by 10 bases, with 9 bases left in between. The CDR3 sequence is 11 residues long. Germline CDR1 reads SGHTA; CDR2 reads FQGNSA. Here the CDR3 DNA reads TGTGCCAGCAGCCAGTCGGGCGAGCAGTTCTTC. Translated: CASSQSGEQFF.

The rearrangement uses TRBV5-8 and TRBJ2-2; D is perhaps TRBD2 (6 bases). Looked up from germline, CDR1 is SGHTS and CDR2 is YDEGEE. Trimming shortened V by 3 bases and J by 4 bases, and 16 bases separated the two germline ends. CDR3 length: 16 residues. The CDR3: CASSSRGVAGTGELFF. The DNA for the CDR3 is TGTGCCAGCAGCTCGCGCGGGGTTGCGGGCACCGGGGAGCTGTTTTTT.

This clone has only a few counts. This chain uses TRBV18 with TRBJ1-3, with TRBD1 as a possible D gene (5 bases). V dropped 3 bases and J dropped 2 bases, with 11 bases sitting between them. CDR3 size: 15 residues. CDR1 and CDR2 (germline): KGHSH, LQKENI. The chain's CDR3 is CASSPGGDPGNTIYF. CDR3 nucleotides: TGTGCCAGCTCACCGGGGGGGGACCCTGGAAACACCATATATTTT.

This clone was seen just once. CDR3 loop: CASTVGQYTGELFF. CDR3 DNA sequence: TGTGCCAGTACCGTAGGACAGTACACCGGGGAGCTGTTTTTT. This rearrangement joins TRBV19 to TRBJ2-2, with D possibly being TRBD1 (6 bases). This CDR3 comprises 14 residues. V lost 7 bases and J lost 3, with 12 bases in between. CDR1 and CDR2 (germline): LNHDA, SQIVND (reference sequence).

J is TRBJ2-3 and V is TRBV12-5; the D call may be TRBD1 or TRBD2 (5 bases each). CDR3 length: 18 residues. V lost 4 bases and J lost 0, with 20 bases in between. Germline values: CDR1 LGHNT, CDR2 FRNRAP. For the CDR3, the DNA is TGTGCTAGTGGTTCCACCCGGGACGGACACCCTAGCACAGATACGCAGTATTTT. This translates into CASGSTRDGHPSTDTQYF.

The chain carries TRBV30 and TRBJ2-7; the D gene is possibly TRBD2 (5 bases). Trimming pared 0 bases from V and 7 bases from J, leaving 13 bases between. The CDR3 length is 13 residues. Looked up from germline, CDR1 is GTSNPN and CDR2 is SVGIG (reference sequence). The CDR3, as DNA: TGTGCCTGGAGTGTAAGTGTCACGGGGGAGCAGTACGTC. It encodes CAWSVSVTGEQYV.

This clone has just one count. The chain is built from TRBV11-2 and TRBJ2-5; D is undetermined. V was pared by 7 bases and J by 1 base, with 10 bases between. Germline loops: CDR1 SGHAT, CDR2 FQNNGV. The CDR3 consists of 13 residues. The CDR3 nucleotides are TGTGCCAGCACTTTTGCCCCCCAAGAGACCCAGTACTTC. It specifies CASTFAPQETQYF. Based on the CDR3 plus reference TRBV11-2 and TRBJ2-5, the full variable domain is EAGVAQSPRYKIIEKRQSVAFWCNPISGHATLYWYQQILGQGPKLLIQFQNNGVVDDSQLPKDRFSAERLKGVDSTLKIQPAKLEDSAVYLCASTFAPQETQYFGPGTRLLVL.

V is TRBV19 and J is TRBJ1-1; D gene unclear. CDR3 length: 12 amino acids. Per the germline V gene, CDR1 is LNHDA and CDR2 is SQIVND (reference sequence). The V gene lost 5 bases and the J gene lost 1 base, with 5 bases spanning the gap. The DNA of the CDR3 is TGTGCCAGTAGTTGGGCGAACACTGAAGCTTTCTTT. Protein product: CASSWANTEAFF.

The CDR3 DNA follows: TGTGCCTGGAGTGTATCCTACGAGCAGTACGTC. Protein product: CAWSVSYEQYV. The chain recombines TRBV30 with TRBJ2-7; D not certain. Germline V gene lookup returns CDR1 GTSNPN and CDR2 SVGIG (reference sequence). The CDR3 has 11 amino acids. V lost 0 bases and J 1 base, leaving 1 base between the germline ends.

The rearrangement uses TRBV5-5 and TRBJ2-5, with 7 bases aligning to TRBD2. This CDR3 comprises 13 residues. Trimming took 2 bases from V and 6 from J; bases not matched to a gene: 4. The germline V gene has CDR1 SGHKS and CDR2 YYEKEE (reference sequence). The CDR3: CASSLEGTKTQYF. CDR3 coding DNA: TGTGCCAGCAGCTTAGAGGGGACTAAGACCCAGTACTTC.

The chain combines TRBV7-9 with TRBJ2-2; D is ambiguous. The CDR3 runs to 15 residues. V was pared by 2 bases and J by 1 base, with 8 bases between. CDR1 SEHNR and CDR2 FQNEAQ come from the germline V gene (reference sequence). The CDR3 region has the DNA TGTGCCAGCAGCTTAAAAACTCAGAACACCGGGGAGCTGTTTTTT. Translation gives CASSLKTQNTGELFF.

The chain links TRBV9 to TRBJ2-2; TRBD1 aligns across 8 bases. With V trimmed by 4 bases and J by 3 bases, 11 bases remained unmatched. Germline CDR1 reads SGDLS; CDR2 reads YYNGEE. CDR3 length: 17 amino acids. The CDR3 DNA follows: TGTGCCAGCAGCCTGGGACAGGTCCTTCTTCACACCGGGGAGCTGTTTTTT. Translation: CASSLGQVLLHTGELFF.

The table lists this clone with a few counts. The J gene is TRBJ1-1, the V gene TRBV3-1 (or the pseudogene TRBV3-2); 7 bases are shared with TRBD1. The germline CDR1 and CDR2 sequences are LGHDT and YNNKEL (reference sequence). J was trimmed by 4 bases and V by 4 bases; bases with no gene match: 9. The CDR3 has 15 amino acids. This chain's CDR3 is CASSPSWGQLTEAFF. DNA for the CDR3: TGTGCCAGCAGCCCAAGTTGGGGACAGCTCACTGAAGCTTTCTTT.

The chain recombines TRBV19 with TRBJ2-6, with D tentatively TRBD1 (5 bases). The CDR3 contains 14 residues. The germline V gene encodes CDR1 LNHDA and CDR2 SQIVND (reference sequence). V was shortened by 5 bases and J by 1 base, with 6 bases between the two germline ends. CDR3 amino acids: CASSPGSGANVLTF. CDR3 sequence (DNA): TGTGCCAGTAGTCCAGGGTCTGGGGCCAACGTCCTGACTTTC. The full variable domain, in which reference TRBV19 and TRBJ2-6 provide the parts outside the CDR3, is DGGITQSPKYLFRKEGQNVTLSCEQNLNHDAMYWYRQDPGQGLRLIYYSQIVNDFQKGDIAEGYSVSREKKESFPLTVTSAQKNPTAFYLCASSPGSGANVLTFGAGSRLTVL.

The V gene is TRBV27, the J gene TRBJ2-2; 8 bases fit TRBD2. The CDR3 sequence is 15 residues long. Germline trimming cut 3 bases from V and 5 bases from J; bases unmatched to any gene: 5. Germline V gene lookup returns CDR1 MNHEY and CDR2 SMNVEV (reference sequence). The chain's CDR3 is CASSFMSGGTGELFF. Written as DNA, the CDR3 is TGTGCCAGCAGTTTTATGTCGGGGGGGACCGGGGAGCTGTTTTTT.